This passage covers 28 T cell receptor beta chains from one sample sequenced in a study of T cell responses to AZD1222 COVID-19 vaccine. Some clones are missing from TCRdb's copy, which holds only in-frame ones; the method was immunoSEQ multiplex PCR. The sample lists around 150,000 clones, approximately 84% occurring once. Sample: peripheral blood, taken on day 0 of AZD1222 vaccination. Receptors originate from an adult in good health.

The chain employs TRBV6-5 and TRBJ2-1, with 10 bases matching TRBD1. V trimming: 5 bases; J trimming: 5 bases; junction bases outside the gene matches: 6. The CDR3 is 15 residues long. Germline V gene lookup returns CDR1 MNHEY and CDR2 SVGAGI. This CDR3 reads CASSRPGQGNNEQFF. The CDR3 DNA is TGTGCCAGCAGTAGACCGGGACAGGGGAACAATGAGCAGTTCTTC.

The chain links TRBV10-3 to TRBJ1-4; 11 bases agree with TRBD1. CDR3 length: 15 amino acids. J lost 8 bases, V lost 3 bases, and 5 bases had no gene match. From germline, CDR1 is ENHRY and CDR2 SYGVKD. CDR3 residues: CAISERGQGVEKLFF. DNA of the CDR3: TGTGCCATCAGTGAAAGGGGACAGGGGGTCGAAAAACTGTTTTTT.

This sequence joins TRBV7-9 and TRBJ2-5; TRBD1 is a possible D gene (6 bases). V was pared by 2 bases and J by 5 bases, with 12 bases between. The germline V gene has CDR1 SEHNR and CDR2 FQNEAQ (reference sequence). The CDR3 sequence is 14 residues long. The CDR3 coding sequence is TGTGCCAGCAGCTTACGGACAGTTGGGGAGACCCAGTACTTC. Translated: CASSLRTVGETQYF. Drawing the rest from reference TRBV7-9 and TRBJ2-5, the complete variable domain is DTGVSQNPRHKITKRGQNVTFRCDPISEHNRLYWYRQTLGQGPEFLTYFQNEAQLEKSRLLSDRFSAERPKGSFSTLEIQRTEQGDSAMYLCASSLRTVGETQYFGPGTRLLVL.

In nucleotides, the CDR3 is TGTGCCAGCAGCCGAACAGGGGATGAGCAGTTCTTC. Translation gives CASSRTGDEQFF. The chain has TRBV6-6 and TRBJ2-1, with TRBD1 identical over 7 bases. Germline V lookup: CDR1 MNHNY, CDR2 SVGAGI (reference sequence). The CDR3 is 12 residues long. V shed 6 bases and J 8 bases; nucleotides not matched to a gene: 4.

The CDR3 is CASSERNTQETQYF. DNA of the CDR3: TGTGCCAGCTCTGAGAGGAACACCCAAGAGACCCAGTACTTC. This chain uses TRBV11-3 with TRBJ2-5; D is unresolved. Germline CDR1 SGHNT, CDR2 YENEEA. The CDR3 is 14 residues long. V was trimmed by 8 bases and J by 1 base, leaving 14 bases between them.

The J gene is TRBJ2-3, the V gene TRBV5-6, with 9 bases fitting TRBD1. The germline gives CDR1 SGHDT, CDR2 YYEEEE. Unmatched junction bases numbered 5, after V lost 3 bases and J lost 6 bases. The CDR3 spans 14 residues. CDR3 amino acids: CASSSGTGRDTQYF. As DNA, the CDR3 is TGTGCCAGCAGCTCTGGGACAGGGAGGGATACGCAGTATTTT.

Here the CDR3 reads CASKQGPIAKNIQYF. The CDR3 DNA sequence: TGCGCCAGCAAACAGGGGCCTATAGCCAAAAACATTCAGTACTTC. The gene calls are TRBV10-2 and TRBJ2-4, with 7 bases lining up with TRBD1. CDR3 size: 15 residues. The germline gives CDR1 WSHSY, CDR2 SAAADI. V was pared by 7 bases and J by 0 bases, with 6 bases of the junction left unmatched.

This sequence joins TRBV18 and TRBJ1-5; no reliable D call. V was pared by 5 bases and J by 3 bases, with 8 bases between. The CDR3 covers 13 residues. Germline V CDR1 and CDR2: KGHSH, LQKENI. This CDR3 is CASSSGTNQPQHF. In DNA, the CDR3 is TGTGCCAGCTCATCGGGTACCAATCAGCCCCAGCATTTT.

The V and J genes are TRBV10-3 and TRBJ1-4; TRBD1 is a possible D gene (6 bases). Germline V gene lookup returns CDR1 ENHRY and CDR2 SYGVKD. V lost 8 bases and J lost 3, with 10 bases in between. This CDR3 is built from 13 residues. The CDR3 is CAISDRSNEKLFF. The DNA of the CDR3 is TGTGCCATCTCGGACAGATCTAATGAAAAACTGTTTTTT.

The chain links TRBV5-4 to TRBJ2-3; D possibly matches TRBD1 or TRBD2 (5 bases each). The V and J ends lost 7 bases and 5 bases respectively, with 11 bases between them. The CDR3 is 12 amino acids. Germline CDR1 is SGHNT and CDR2 is YYREEE (reference sequence). The CDR3 sequence: CASGGIGDTQYF. CDR3 coding DNA: TGTGCCAGCGGGGGTATTGGAGATACGCAGTATTTT.

CDR3 sequence: CASSYATRGRGSNQPQHF. The CDR3 DNA is TGTGCCAGCAGTTACGCAACTAGGGGGCGCGGGAGCAATCAGCCCCAGCATTTT. The chain combines TRBV6-2 or TRBV6-3 with TRBJ1-5; 7 bases fit TRBD1. The CDR3 is 18 amino acids. After removal of 2 bases from V and 1 base from J, the junction contained 11 bases not matched to a gene. Germline V CDR1 and CDR2: MNHEY, SVGEGT.

This rearrangement joins TRBV19 to TRBJ1-4; tentative D call: TRBD1 (5 bases). The CDR3 consists of 14 residues. V was cut by 2 bases and J by 5 bases, with 9 bases left in between. Per the germline V gene, CDR1 is LNHDA and CDR2 is SQIVND (reference sequence). This chain's CDR3 is CASSINRKNEKLFF. DNA of the CDR3: TGTGCCAGTAGTATAAACAGGAAAAATGAAAAACTGTTTTTT.

This rearrangement joins TRBV4-1 to TRBJ2-7, with unresolved D. The CDR3 sequence is 13 residues long. Per germline, CDR1 MGHRA and CDR2 YSYEKL. The V and J ends lost 0 bases and 6 bases respectively, with 9 bases between them. The CDR3 here is CASSQERPREQYF. The CDR3 nucleotides read TGCGCCAGCAGCCAAGAGAGACCCCGCGAGCAGTACTTC.

As for this clone: A read error may produce the germline difference seen at one junction end. The chain is built from TRBV7-7 and TRBJ2-3; 9 nucleotides align to TRBD2. Germline assignment: CDR1 SSHAT and CDR2 FNYEAQ (reference sequence). The CDR3 length is 15 residues. The CDR3 sequence: CASSLGGGGLDTQYF. The DNA of the CDR3 is TGTGCTAGCAGCTTAGGCGGGGGGGGTCTAGATACGCAGTATTTT. The complete variable domain, with remaining parts taken from reference TRBV7-7 and TRBJ2-3, reads GAGVSQSPRYKVTKRGQDVTLRCDPISSHATLYWYQQALGQGPEFLTYFNYEAQPDKSGLPSDRFSAERPEGSISTLTIQRTEQRDSAMYRCASSLGGGGLDTQYFGPGTRLTVL.

The rearrangement joins TRBV6-1 to TRBJ2-4; perhaps D is TRBD1 or TRBD2 (5 bases each). This CDR3 region has 13 residues. The germline V and J ends were trimmed by 0 bases and 8 bases, with 8 bases remaining between them. Germline V gene data show CDR1 as MNHNS and CDR2 as SASEGT. CDR3 sequence (DNA): TGTGCCAGCAGTGAAGCGAGAGGGGACATTCAGTACTTC. Its protein product is CASSEARGDIQYF.

This chain joins TRBV2 and TRBJ2-7; D gene ambiguous. The CDR3 contains 14 residues. The germline V and J ends were trimmed by 7 bases and 3 bases, with 16 bases remaining between them. Looked up from germline, CDR1 is SNHLY and CDR2 is FYNNEI. CDR3 coding DNA: TGTGCCAGCACCAACCGAGGTCTGTACTACGAGCAGTACTTC. Its protein product is CASTNRGLYYEQYF. Drawing the rest from reference TRBV2 and TRBJ2-7, the complete variable domain is EPEVTQTPSHQVTQMGQEVILRCVPISNHLYFYWYRQILGQKVEFLVSFYNNEISEKSEIFDDQFSVERPDGSNFTLKIRSTKLEDSAMYFCASTNRGLYYEQYFGPGTRLTVT.

The chain recombines TRBV4-1 with TRBJ2-7; 10 nucleotides line up with TRBD2. This CDR3 region has 16 residues. With 0 bases clipped from V and 2 bases from J, the junction kept 4 bases outside the gene matches. Germline CDR1 MGHRA, CDR2 YSYEKL. CDR3 region: CASSQDRSGGPYEQYF. In DNA form, the CDR3 reads TGCGCCAGCAGCCAAGATCGTAGCGGGGGGCCCTACGAGCAGTACTTC.

The rearrangement uses TRBV7-3 and TRBJ2-1; TRBD2 matches 9 bases. CDR1 is SGHTA and CDR2 is FQGTGA in the germline V gene. V lost 4 bases, J lost 9 bases, and 4 bases stayed unmatched. This CDR3 comprises 13 residues. The CDR3 bases are TGTGCCAGCAGCTATATTAGCGGGGGTGAGCAGTTCTTC. Residues: CASSYISGGEQFF. Complete variable domain (other parts from reference TRBV7-3 and TRBJ2-1): GAGVSQTPSNKVTEKGKYVELRCDPISGHTALYWYRQSLGQGPEFLIYFQGTGAADDSGLPNDRFFAVRPEGSVSTLKIQRTERGDSAVYLCASSYISGGEQFFGPGTRLTVL.

This chain connects TRBV6-5 to TRBJ1-2; no clear D gene. V gave up 2 bases and J gave up 8 bases, with 9 bases separating them. This CDR3 comprises 12 residues. Germline assignment: CDR1 MNHEY and CDR2 SVGAGI. The CDR3 nucleotides are TGTGCCAGCAGTTACGGGGATACCGGCTACACCTTC. This sequence encodes CASSYGDTGYTF.

J is TRBJ2-6 and V is TRBV5-1; 7 bases agree with TRBD1. The junction had 6 bases not matched to a gene; V was cut back by 0 bases and J by 0 bases. The CDR3 loop spans 18 amino acids. Germline V gene sequence: CDR1 SGHRS, CDR2 YFSETQ. The CDR3 DNA follows: TGCGCCAGCAGCTTGGTGGGGACAGTTAACTCTGGGGCCAACGTCCTGACTTTC. Protein: CASSLVGTVNSGANVLTF.

This chain joins TRBV7-2 and TRBJ2-5, with D possibly TRBD2 on 7 matching bases. Germline assignment: CDR1 SGHTA and CDR2 FQGNSA. V lost 1 base and J lost 5, with 17 bases in between. The CDR3 has 16 residues. Here the CDR3 reads CASSLGGSGGLETQYF. In DNA form, the CDR3 reads TGTGCCAGCAGCTTAGGAGGGTCCGGGGGGCTGGAGACCCAGTACTTC.

A few counts support this clone. The chain couples TRBV28 to TRBJ1-1; D possibly corresponds to TRBD1 (5 bases). Between the trimmed V and J ends, which lost 5 bases and 1 base, there was a span of 20 bases. CDR3 length: 17 amino acids. From germline, CDR1 is MDHEN and CDR2 SYDVKM. CDR3 protein: CASSPGGSSAPNTEAFF. Here the CDR3 DNA reads TGTGCCAGCAGTCCCGGGGGAAGCTCCGCACCGAACACTGAAGCTTTCTTT.

V is TRBV12-3 or TRBV12-4 and J is TRBJ2-7; D might be TRBD1 (6 bases). This CDR3 has 12 amino acids. The germline V and J ends were trimmed by 5 bases and 10 bases, with 15 bases remaining between them. The CDR3 DNA sequence: TGTGCCAGCAGTATTGGACAGTCTTACCAGTACTTC. Amino acids: CASSIGQSYQYF.

The chain employs TRBV6-1 and TRBJ1-5; 9 positions match TRBD1. Germline CDR1 is MNHNS and CDR2 is SASEGT. Trimming cost V 2 bases and J 7 bases; bases outside gene matches: 15. This CDR3 is built from 18 residues. CDR3 in amino acids: CASSELGTGMGRGQPQHF. In DNA, the CDR3 is TGTGCCAGCAGTGAATTGGGGACAGGGATGGGTAGAGGACAGCCCCAGCATTTT.

The V gene is TRBV28, the J gene TRBJ1-4, with D perhaps matching TRBD1 (6 bases). The V end was cut by 6 bases, the J end by 8 bases, with 13 bases between. This CDR3 has 13 residues. Per germline, CDR1 MDHEN and CDR2 SYDVKM. CDR3 protein: CASRPGVVEKLFF. The CDR3, as DNA: TGTGCCAGCAGGCCAGGGGTCGTCGAAAAACTGTTTTTT.

V and J are TRBV12-5 and TRBJ1-2; the D is unclear. V was cut by 5 bases and J by 8 bases, with 18 bases left in between. The CDR3 runs to 14 residues. CDR1 and CDR2 (germline): LGHNT, FRNRAP. CDR3 protein: CASGPGLESHGYTF. The CDR3 DNA reads as TGTGCTAGTGGTCCGGGTTTGGAGTCGCACGGCTACACCTTC.

This chain links TRBV5-1 with TRBJ1-4; D uncertain. V shed 4 bases and J shed 15 bases, with 19 bases lying between them. Germline CDR1 and CDR2: SGHRS and YFSETQ. The CDR3 sequence is 13 residues long. CDR3 bases: TGCGCCAGCAGCGCCGAACCCGGGCCGGACTTGTTTTTT. Protein product: CASSAEPGPDLFF.

This chain joins TRBV7-3 and TRBJ2-2; D is unclear. Germline values: CDR1 SGHTA, CDR2 FQGTGA. The CDR3 contains 13 residues. V lost 3 bases and J 8 bases, leaving 10 bases between the germline ends. CDR3 residues: CASSLPPGGELFF. CDR3 nucleotides: TGTGCCAGCAGCTTGCCTCCGGGTGGGGAGCTGTTTTTT.